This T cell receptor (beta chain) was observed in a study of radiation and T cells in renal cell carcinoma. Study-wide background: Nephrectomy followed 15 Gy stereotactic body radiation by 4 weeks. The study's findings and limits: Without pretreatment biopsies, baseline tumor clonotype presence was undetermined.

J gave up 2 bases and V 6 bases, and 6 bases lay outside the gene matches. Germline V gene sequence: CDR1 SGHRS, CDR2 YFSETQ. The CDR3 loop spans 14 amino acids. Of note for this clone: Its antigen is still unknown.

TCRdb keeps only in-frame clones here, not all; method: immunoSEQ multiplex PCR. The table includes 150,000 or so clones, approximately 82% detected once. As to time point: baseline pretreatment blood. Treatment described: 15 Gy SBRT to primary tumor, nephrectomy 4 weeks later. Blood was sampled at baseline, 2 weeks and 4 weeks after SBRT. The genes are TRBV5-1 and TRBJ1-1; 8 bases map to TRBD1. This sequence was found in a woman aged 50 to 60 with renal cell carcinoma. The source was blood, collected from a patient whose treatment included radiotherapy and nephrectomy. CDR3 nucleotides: TGCGCCAGCACCCCAGGGGGCCCCAACACTGAAGCTTTCTTT. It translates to CASTPGGPNTEAFF.